What follows are 14 T cell receptor beta chains derived from one specimen sequenced in a study of blood T cell repertoires in COVID-19. Method: immunoSEQ multiplex PCR; TCRdb's copy keeps in-frame clones and lacks some. The sample has about 34,000 clones, roughly 80% seen once; the top ten hold just over 3%. Specimen: peripheral blood. The receptors shown here come from a man aged 70-80 years with COVID-19, enrolled during active disease.

This clone is medium-sized (0.01 to 0.1%) in the sample. CDR3 region: CASAGRGMSYEQYF. Written as DNA, the CDR3 is TGTGCCAGTGCGGGTCGGGGGATGTCCTACGAGCAGTACTTC. The chain joins TRBV19 to TRBJ2-7; tentative D call: TRBD2 (6 bases). V lost 8 bases, J lost 1 base, and 15 bases lay in between. In germline, CDR1 is LNHDA, CDR2 SQIVND (reference sequence). There are 14 residues in the CDR3.

The chain has TRBV7-3 and TRBJ2-3, with 8 bases that match TRBD2. V trimming: 0 bases; J trimming: 6 bases; junction bases outside the gene matches: 11. Germline V gene sequence: CDR1 SGHTA, CDR2 FQGTGA. The length of the CDR3 is 17 residues. In DNA form, the CDR3 reads TGTGCCAGCAGCTTAACGGGACTAGGGTACATTACGGATACGCAGTATTTT. As protein: CASSLTGLGYITDTQYF.

This clone was seen a single time. The V gene is TRBV5-1, the J gene TRBJ2-1; D may be TRBD2 (5 bases). The CDR3 totals 15 residues. Germline V gene sequence: CDR1 SGHRS, CDR2 YFSETQ. The V end lost 0 bases, the J end lost 4 bases, and 11 bases lay between the germline ends. CDR3 amino acids: CASSLDGNSYNEQFF. The CDR3 DNA reads TGCGCCAGCAGCTTGGACGGGAACAGTTACAATGAGCAGTTCTTC.

The chain links TRBV7-2 to TRBJ2-3, with 12 bases identical to TRBD1. The ends lost 2 bases at V and 5 bases at J; junction bases unmatched: 11. This CDR3 has 18 residues. Germline assignment: CDR1 SGHTA and CDR2 FQGNSA. The chain's CDR3 is CASSLWVRDRGPGDTQYF. CDR3 sequence (DNA): TGTGCCAGCAGCTTATGGGTTCGGGACAGGGGGCCGGGAGATACGCAGTATTTT.

CDR3 amino acids: CATTPWRGRHQPQHF. The CDR3 DNA sequence: TGTGCCACCACCCCTTGGAGGGGCCGCCATCAGCCCCAGCATTTT. The chain carries TRBV15 and TRBJ1-5, with a weak D call TRBD1 (5 bases). This CDR3 has 15 amino acids. V shed 7 bases and J shed 5 bases, with 18 bases lying between them. In germline, CDR1 is LNHNV, CDR2 YYDKDF (reference sequence).

This clone occurred a few times. V gene TRBV6-5 combines with J gene TRBJ1-2, with TRBD1 matching 11 bases. The CDR3 spans 15 residues. V trimming: 2 bases; J trimming: 6 bases; junction bases outside the gene matches: 5. Per the germline V gene, CDR1 is MNHEY and CDR2 is SVGAGI. For the CDR3, the DNA is TGTGCCAGCAGTTACCCAGGGACAGGGGGGAATGGCTACACCTTC. It yields the protein CASSYPGTGGNGYTF.

The chain carries TRBV19 and TRBJ2-7, with TRBD1 identical over 8 bases. V shed 6 bases and J 3 bases; nucleotides not matched to a gene: 7. The CDR3 contains 14 residues. CDR1 and CDR2 (germline): LNHDA, SQIVND (reference sequence). CDR3 region: CASRGQEPHYEQYF. In DNA form, the CDR3 reads TGTGCCAGTAGGGGACAGGAACCTCACTACGAGCAGTACTTC.

This chain joins TRBV2 and TRBJ2-7, with 7 bases identical to TRBD2. CDR1 is SNHLY and CDR2 is FYNNEI in the germline V gene. This CDR3 has 16 residues. V shed 3 bases and J 1 base; nucleotides not matched to a gene: 9. CDR3 sequence reads: CASSDFLLAKSYEQYF. Written as DNA, the CDR3 is TGTGCCAGCAGTGATTTCCTACTAGCGAAGTCCTACGAGCAGTACTTC.

The rearrangement joins TRBV5-1 to TRBJ2-2; D might be TRBD1 (5 bases). Trimming removed 1 base at V and 1 base at J, with 11 bases between. Germline CDR1 SGHRS, CDR2 YFSETQ. CDR3 length: 16 amino acids. Here the CDR3 reads CASSLLPGRNTGELFF. The CDR3 DNA reads as TGCGCCAGCAGCTTGCTTCCAGGGCGGAACACCGGGGAGCTGTTTTTT.

This rearrangement joins TRBV7-2 to TRBJ1-6; a possible D gene is TRBD1 (5 bases). Deletions cut 2 bases from V and 8 bases from J, with 10 bases between. There are 14 residues in the CDR3. CDR1 is SGHTA, CDR2 FQGNSA, per germline. The CDR3 DNA reads as TGTGCCAGCAGCTTAAGGGGAATGGATTCACCCCTCCACTTT. Its protein is CASSLRGMDSPLHF.

This chain joins TRBV18 and TRBJ1-4, with D possibly TRBD1 on 6 matching bases. V lost 1 base and J 4 bases, leaving 13 bases between the germline ends. CDR1 and CDR2 (germline): KGHSH, LQKENI. This CDR3 is 16 amino acids long. This CDR3 is CASSPQPQGGNEKLFF. The CDR3, as DNA: TGTGCCAGCTCACCACAGCCACAGGGCGGTAATGAAAAACTGTTTTTT.

The chain combines TRBV6-2 or TRBV6-3 with TRBJ1-5, with a tentative D call TRBD1 (5 bases). Per germline, CDR1 MNHEY and CDR2 SVGEGT. The CDR3 is 19 amino acids. Trimming left V 2 bases short and J 2 bases short, with 22 bases between. CDR3 DNA sequence: TGTGCCAGCAGTTACCCGCTAAGCAGGGCCCTAGGTGGCAATCAGCCCCAGCATTTT. Protein sequence: CASSYPLSRALGGNQPQHF.

The V call is TRBV12-3 or TRBV12-4, the J call TRBJ2-5, with D maybe TRBD1 (5 bases). Deletions cut 2 bases from V and 6 bases from J, with 7 bases between. The CDR3 loop spans 12 amino acids. The DNA of the CDR3 is TGTGCCAGCAGTTTACAGGGAAAGACCCAGTACTTC. Encoded protein: CASSLQGKTQYF.

This clone was seen only once. The chain recombines TRBV3-1 (or the pseudogene TRBV3-2) with TRBJ1-4, with D perhaps matching TRBD1 (6 bases). The CDR3 contains 14 residues. Trimming removed 3 bases from V and 8 bases from J, with 13 bases in between. Germline V gene sequence: CDR1 LGHDT, CDR2 YNNKEL (reference sequence). The CDR3 spells CASSHLDRGEKLFF. The CDR3 nucleotides read TGTGCCAGCAGCCATCTGGACAGAGGGGAAAAACTGTTTTTT.